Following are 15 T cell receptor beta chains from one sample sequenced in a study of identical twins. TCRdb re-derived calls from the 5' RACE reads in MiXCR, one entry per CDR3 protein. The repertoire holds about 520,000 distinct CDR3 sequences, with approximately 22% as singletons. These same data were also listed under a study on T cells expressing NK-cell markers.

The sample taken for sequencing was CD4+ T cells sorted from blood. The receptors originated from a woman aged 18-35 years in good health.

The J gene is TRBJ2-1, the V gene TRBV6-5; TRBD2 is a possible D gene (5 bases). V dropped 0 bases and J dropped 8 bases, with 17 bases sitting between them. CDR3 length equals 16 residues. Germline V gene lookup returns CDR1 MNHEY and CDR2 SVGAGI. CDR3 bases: TGTGCCAGCAGTTACTCGAATCTGGGAGTCGTCGATGAGCAGTTCTTC. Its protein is CASSYSNLGVVDEQFF.

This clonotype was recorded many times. The CDR3 DNA is TGTGCCAGCAGCCTAGGACTAGCGGGAGGTTCAGATACGCAGTATTTT. Its translation: CASSLGLAGGSDTQYF. V is TRBV12-3 or TRBV12-4 and J is TRBJ2-3, with 14 bases aligning to TRBD2. Trimming at V came to 6 bases and at J to 4 bases, leaving 6 bases not matched to a gene. The CDR3 is 16 amino acids.

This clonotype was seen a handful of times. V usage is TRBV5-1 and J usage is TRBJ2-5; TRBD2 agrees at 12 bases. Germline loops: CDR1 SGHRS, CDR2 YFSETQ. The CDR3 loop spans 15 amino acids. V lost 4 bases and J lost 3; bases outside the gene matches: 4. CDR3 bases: TGCGCCAGCAGCAGGACTAGCGGGAACGAAGAGACCCAGTACTTC. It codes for CASSRTSGNEETQYF.

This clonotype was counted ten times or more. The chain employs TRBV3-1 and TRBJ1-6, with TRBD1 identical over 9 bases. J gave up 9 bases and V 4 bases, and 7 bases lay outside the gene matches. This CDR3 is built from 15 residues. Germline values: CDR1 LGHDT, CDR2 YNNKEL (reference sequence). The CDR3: CASSLGGQGSSPLHF. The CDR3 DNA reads TGTGCCAGCAGCCTTGGGGGACAGGGTAGTTCACCCCTCCACTTT.

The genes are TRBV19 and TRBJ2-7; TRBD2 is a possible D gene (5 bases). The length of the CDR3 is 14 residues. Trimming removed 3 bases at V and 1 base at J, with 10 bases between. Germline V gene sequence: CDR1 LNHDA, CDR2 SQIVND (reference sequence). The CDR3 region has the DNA TGTGCCAGTAGTATGGAGGCCCGGTCCTACGAGCAGTACTTC. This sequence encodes CASSMEARSYEQYF.

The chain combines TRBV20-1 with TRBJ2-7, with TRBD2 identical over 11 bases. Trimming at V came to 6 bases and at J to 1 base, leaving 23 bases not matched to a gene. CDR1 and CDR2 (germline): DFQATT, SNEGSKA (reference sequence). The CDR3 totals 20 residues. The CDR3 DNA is TGCAGTGCCAGAAGAGCCTCCGGGACTAGCGGCCATTTGACTTCCTACGAGCAGTACTTC. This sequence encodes CSARRASGTSGHLTSYEQYF.

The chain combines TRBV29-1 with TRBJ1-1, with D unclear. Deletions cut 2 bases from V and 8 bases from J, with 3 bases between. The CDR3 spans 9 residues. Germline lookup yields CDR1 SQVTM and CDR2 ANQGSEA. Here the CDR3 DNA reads TGCAGCGTTGAACAAGAAGCTTTCTTT. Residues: CSVEQEAFF.

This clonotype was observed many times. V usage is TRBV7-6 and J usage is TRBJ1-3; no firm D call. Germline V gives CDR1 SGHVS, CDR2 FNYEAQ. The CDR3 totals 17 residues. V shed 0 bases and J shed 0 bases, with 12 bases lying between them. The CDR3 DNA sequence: TGTGCCAGCAGCTTAGCGGCCGGCGGATACTCTGGAAACACCATATATTTT. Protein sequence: CASSLAAGGYSGNTIYF. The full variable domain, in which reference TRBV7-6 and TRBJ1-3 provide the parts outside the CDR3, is GAGVSQSPRYKVTKRGQDVALRCDPISGHVSLYWYRQALGQGPEFLTYFNYEAQQDKSGLPNDRFSAERPEGSISTLTIQRTEQRDSAMYRCASSLAAGGYSGNTIYFGEGSWLTVV.

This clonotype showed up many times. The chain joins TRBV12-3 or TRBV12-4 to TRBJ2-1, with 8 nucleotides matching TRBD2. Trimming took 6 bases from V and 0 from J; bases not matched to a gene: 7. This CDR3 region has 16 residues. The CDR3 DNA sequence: TGTGCCAGCAGCCCCCGGGGGGGAGGCTCCTACAATGAGCAGTTCTTC. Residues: CASSPRGGGSYNEQFF.

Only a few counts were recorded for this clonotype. The CDR3 loop reads CASSPRGWGVETQYF. CDR3 in DNA: TGTGCCAGCAGCCCCCGGGGCTGGGGGGTAGAGACCCAGTACTTC. The J gene is TRBJ2-5, the V gene TRBV7-2; a possible D gene is TRBD2 (6 bases). The CDR3 spans 15 residues. Germline CDR1 is SGHTA and CDR2 is FQGNSA. V lost 5 bases and J lost 4, with 17 bases in between.

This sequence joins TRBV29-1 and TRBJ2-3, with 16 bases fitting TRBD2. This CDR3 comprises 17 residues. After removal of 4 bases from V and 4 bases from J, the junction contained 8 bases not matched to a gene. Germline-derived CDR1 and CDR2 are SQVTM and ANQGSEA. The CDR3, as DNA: TGCAGCGTTGGGAACCCGGGACTAGCGGGAGGGGCAGATACGCAGTATTTT. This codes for CSVGNPGLAGGADTQYF.

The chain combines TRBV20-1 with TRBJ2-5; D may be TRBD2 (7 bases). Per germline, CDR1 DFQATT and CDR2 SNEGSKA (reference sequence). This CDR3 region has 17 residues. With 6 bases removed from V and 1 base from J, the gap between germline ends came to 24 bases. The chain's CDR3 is CSAKGGAGVLPQETQYF. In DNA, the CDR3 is TGCAGTGCCAAAGGGGGGGCGGGAGTACTACCCCAAGAGACCCAGTACTTC.

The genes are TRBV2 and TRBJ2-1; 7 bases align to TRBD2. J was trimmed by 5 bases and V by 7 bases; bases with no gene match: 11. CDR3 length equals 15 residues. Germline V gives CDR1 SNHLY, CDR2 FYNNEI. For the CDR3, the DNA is TGTGCCAGCATTAGGGAGCTAGCGGCTGACAATGAGCAGTTCTTC. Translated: CASIRELAADNEQFF.

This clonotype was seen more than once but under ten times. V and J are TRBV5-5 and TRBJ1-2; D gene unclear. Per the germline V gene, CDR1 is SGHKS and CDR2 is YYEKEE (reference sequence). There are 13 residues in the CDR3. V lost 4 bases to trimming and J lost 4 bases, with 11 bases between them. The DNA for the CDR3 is TGTGCCAGCAGCAAAAGACAACCCTATGGCTACACCTTC. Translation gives CASSKRQPYGYTF. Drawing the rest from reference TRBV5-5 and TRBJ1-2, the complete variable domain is DAGVTQSPTHLIKTRGQQVTLRCSPISGHKSVSWYQQVLGQGPQFIFQYYEKEERGRGNFPDRFSARQFPNYSSELNVNALLLGDSALYLCASSKRQPYGYTFGSGTRLTVV.

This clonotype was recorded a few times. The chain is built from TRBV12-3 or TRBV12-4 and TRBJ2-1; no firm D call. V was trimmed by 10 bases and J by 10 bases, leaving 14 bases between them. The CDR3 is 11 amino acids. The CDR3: CATLEGPEQFF. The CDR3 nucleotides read TGTGCCACCCTAGAAGGGCCGGAGCAGTTCTTC.